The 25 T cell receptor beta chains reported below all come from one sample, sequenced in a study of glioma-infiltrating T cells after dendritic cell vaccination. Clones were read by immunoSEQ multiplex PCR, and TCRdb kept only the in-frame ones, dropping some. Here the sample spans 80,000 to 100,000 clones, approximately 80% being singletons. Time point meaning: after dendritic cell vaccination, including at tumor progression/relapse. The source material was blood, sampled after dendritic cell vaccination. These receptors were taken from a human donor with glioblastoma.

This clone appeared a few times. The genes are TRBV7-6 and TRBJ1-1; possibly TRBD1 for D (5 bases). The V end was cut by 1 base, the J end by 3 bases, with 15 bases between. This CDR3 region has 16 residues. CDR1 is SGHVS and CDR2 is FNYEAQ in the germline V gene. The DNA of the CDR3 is TGTGCCAGCAGCTTAGGGGTTATGGGGCGAGACACTGAAGCTTTCTTT. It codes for CASSLGVMGRDTEAFF. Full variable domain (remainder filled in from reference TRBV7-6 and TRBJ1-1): GAGVSQSPRYKVTKRGQDVALRCDPISGHVSLYWYRQALGQGPEFLTYFNYEAQQDKSGLPNDRFSAERPEGSISTLTIQRTEQRDSAMYRCASSLGVMGRDTEAFFGQGTRLTVV.

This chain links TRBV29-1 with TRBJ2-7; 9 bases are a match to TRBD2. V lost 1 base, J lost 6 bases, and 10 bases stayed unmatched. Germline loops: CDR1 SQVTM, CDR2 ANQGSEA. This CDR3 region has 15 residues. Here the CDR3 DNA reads TGCAGCGTTGAAGGTAGCGGGGGATCACGGGGCGAGCAGTACTTC. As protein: CSVEGSGGSRGEQYF.

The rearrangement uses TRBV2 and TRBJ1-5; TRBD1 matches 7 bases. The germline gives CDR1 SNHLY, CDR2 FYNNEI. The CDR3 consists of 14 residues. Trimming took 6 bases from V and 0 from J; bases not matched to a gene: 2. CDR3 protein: CASRQGYSNQPQHF. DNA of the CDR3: TGTGCCAGCAGACAGGGGTATAGCAATCAGCCCCAGCATTTT. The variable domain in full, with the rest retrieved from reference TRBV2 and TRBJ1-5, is EPEVTQTPSHQVTQMGQEVILRCVPISNHLYFYWYRQILGQKVEFLVSFYNNEISEKSEIFDDQFSVERPDGSNFTLKIRSTKLEDSAMYFCASRQGYSNQPQHFGDGTRLSIL.

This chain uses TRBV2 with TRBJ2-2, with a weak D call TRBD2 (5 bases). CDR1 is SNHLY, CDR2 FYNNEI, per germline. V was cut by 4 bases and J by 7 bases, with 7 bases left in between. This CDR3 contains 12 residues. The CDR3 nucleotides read TGTGCCAGCAGTGGGGAGAACGGGGAGCTGTTTTTT. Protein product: CASSGENGELFF.

DNA for the CDR3: TGTGCCAGCGTCCTGGGGCCCAACTATGGCTACACCTTC. Translating gives CASVLGPNYGYTF. The J gene is TRBJ1-2, the V gene TRBV5-6; tentatively, D is TRBD1 (5 bases). The germline CDR1 and CDR2 sequences are SGHDT and YYEEEE. V gave up 7 bases and J gave up 2 bases, with 12 bases separating them. The CDR3 is 13 amino acids. The complete variable domain, with remaining parts taken from reference TRBV5-6 and TRBJ1-2, reads DAGVTQSPTHLIKTRGQQVTLRCSPKSGHDTVSWYQQALGQGPQFIFQYYEEEERQRGNFPDRFSGHQFPNYSSELNVNALLLGDSALYLCASVLGPNYGYTFGSGTRLTVV.

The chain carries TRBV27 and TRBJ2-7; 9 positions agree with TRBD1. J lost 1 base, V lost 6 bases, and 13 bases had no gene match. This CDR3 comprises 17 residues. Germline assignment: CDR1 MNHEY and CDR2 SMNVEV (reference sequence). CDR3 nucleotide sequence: TGTGCCAGCAGCCCGCGCACTTACAGGGGGCGATCCTACGAGCAGTACTTC. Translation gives CASSPRTYRGRSYEQYF.

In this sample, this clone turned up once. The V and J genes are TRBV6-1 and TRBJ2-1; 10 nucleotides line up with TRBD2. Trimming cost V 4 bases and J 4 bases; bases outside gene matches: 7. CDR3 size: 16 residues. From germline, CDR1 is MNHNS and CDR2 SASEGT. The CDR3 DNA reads TGTGCCAGCAGTGTCACTAGCGGGGCTCCTTACAATGAGCAGTTCTTC. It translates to CASSVTSGAPYNEQFF.

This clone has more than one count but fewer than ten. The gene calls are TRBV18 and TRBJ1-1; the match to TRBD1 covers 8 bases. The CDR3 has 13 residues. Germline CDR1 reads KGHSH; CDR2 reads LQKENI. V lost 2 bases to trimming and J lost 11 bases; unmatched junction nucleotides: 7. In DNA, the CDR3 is TGTGCCAGCTCACCATTACCGACAGGGGACGCTTTCTTT. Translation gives CASSPLPTGDAFF. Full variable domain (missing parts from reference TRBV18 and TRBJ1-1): NAGVMQNPRHLVRRRGQEARLRCSPMKGHSHVYWYRQLPEEGLKFMVYLQKENIIDESGMPKERFSAEFPKEGPSILRIQQVVRGDSAAYFCASSPLPTGDAFFGQGTRLTVV.

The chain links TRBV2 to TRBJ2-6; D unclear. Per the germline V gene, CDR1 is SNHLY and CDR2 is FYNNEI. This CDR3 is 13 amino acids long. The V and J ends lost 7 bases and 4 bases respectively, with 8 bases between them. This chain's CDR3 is CASTLSGANVLTF. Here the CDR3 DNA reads TGTGCCAGCACCCTGAGCGGGGCCAACGTCCTGACTTTC. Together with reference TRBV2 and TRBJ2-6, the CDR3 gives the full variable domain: EPEVTQTPSHQVTQMGQEVILRCVPISNHLYFYWYRQILGQKVEFLVSFYNNEISEKSEIFDDQFSVERPDGSNFTLKIRSTKLEDSAMYFCASTLSGANVLTFGAGSRLTVL.

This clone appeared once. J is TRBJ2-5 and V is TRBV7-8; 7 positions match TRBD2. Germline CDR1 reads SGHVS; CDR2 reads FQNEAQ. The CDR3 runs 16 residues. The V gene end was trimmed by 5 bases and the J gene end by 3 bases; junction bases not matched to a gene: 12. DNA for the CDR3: TGTGCCAGCAGCCCCAGTTCGGGGGGACGGAAAGAGACCCAGTACTTC. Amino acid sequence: CASSPSSGGRKETQYF.

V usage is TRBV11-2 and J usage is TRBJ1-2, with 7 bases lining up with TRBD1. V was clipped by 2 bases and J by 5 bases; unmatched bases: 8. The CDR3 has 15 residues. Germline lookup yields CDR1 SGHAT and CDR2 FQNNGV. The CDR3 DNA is TGTGCCAGCAGCTTAACAGGGGCCCTAGGGTATGGCTACACCTTC. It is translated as CASSLTGALGYGYTF. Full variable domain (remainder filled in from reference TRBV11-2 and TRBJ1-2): EAGVAQSPRYKIIEKRQSVAFWCNPISGHATLYWYQQILGQGPKLLIQFQNNGVVDDSQLPKDRFSAERLKGVDSTLKIQPAKLEDSAVYLCASSLTGALGYGYTFGSGTRLTVV.

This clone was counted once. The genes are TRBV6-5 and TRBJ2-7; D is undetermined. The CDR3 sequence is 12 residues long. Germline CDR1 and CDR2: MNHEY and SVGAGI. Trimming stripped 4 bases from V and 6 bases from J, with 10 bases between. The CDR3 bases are TGTGCCAGCAGTTGGGCTGGAAGCGAGCAGTACTTC. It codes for CASSWAGSEQYF.

This chain's CDR3 is CASDNGDRGLGGYTF. The DNA for the CDR3 is TGTGCCAGCGATAATGGGGACAGGGGTTTGGGTGGCTACACCTTC. The J gene is TRBJ1-2, the V gene TRBV6-1; 10 bases line up with TRBD1. Germline-derived CDR1 and CDR2 are MNHNS and SASEGT. The trim removed 8 bases at V and 7 bases at J, leaving 13 bases unmatched. The CDR3 loop spans 15 amino acids.

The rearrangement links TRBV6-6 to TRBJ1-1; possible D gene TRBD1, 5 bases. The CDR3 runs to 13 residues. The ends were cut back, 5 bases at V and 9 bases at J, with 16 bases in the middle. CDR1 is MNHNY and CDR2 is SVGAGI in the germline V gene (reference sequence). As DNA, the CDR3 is TGTGCCAGCAGTCACCCCCGACAGCCCAAAGCTTTCTTT. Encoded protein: CASSHPRQPKAFF.

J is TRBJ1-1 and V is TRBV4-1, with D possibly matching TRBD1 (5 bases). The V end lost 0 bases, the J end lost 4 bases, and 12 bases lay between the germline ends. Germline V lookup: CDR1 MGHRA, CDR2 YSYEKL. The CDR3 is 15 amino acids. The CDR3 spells CASSQDMMGGTEAFF. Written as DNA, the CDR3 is TGCGCCAGCAGCCAAGATATGATGGGGGGCACTGAAGCTTTCTTT.

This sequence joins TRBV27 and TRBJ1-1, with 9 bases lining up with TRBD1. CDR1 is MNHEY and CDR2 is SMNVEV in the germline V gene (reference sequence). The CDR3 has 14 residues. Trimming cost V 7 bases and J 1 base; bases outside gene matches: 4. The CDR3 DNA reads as TGTGCCAGCACCCCGGACAGGGGGAACACTGAAGCTTTCTTT. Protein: CASTPDRGNTEAFF.

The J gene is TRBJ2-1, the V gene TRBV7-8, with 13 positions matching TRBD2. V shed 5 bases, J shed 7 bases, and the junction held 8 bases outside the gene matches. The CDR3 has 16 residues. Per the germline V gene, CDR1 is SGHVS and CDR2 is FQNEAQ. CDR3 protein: CASSPREGLAGNEQFF. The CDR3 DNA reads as TGTGCCAGCAGCCCCCGGGAGGGACTAGCGGGAAATGAGCAGTTCTTC.

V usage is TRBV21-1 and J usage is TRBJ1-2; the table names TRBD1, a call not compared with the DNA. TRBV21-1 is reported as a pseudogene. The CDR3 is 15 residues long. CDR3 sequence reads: CASSKGSTGKNGYTF. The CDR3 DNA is TGTGCCAGCAGCAAAGGGTCCACAGGGAAAAATGGCTACACCTTC.

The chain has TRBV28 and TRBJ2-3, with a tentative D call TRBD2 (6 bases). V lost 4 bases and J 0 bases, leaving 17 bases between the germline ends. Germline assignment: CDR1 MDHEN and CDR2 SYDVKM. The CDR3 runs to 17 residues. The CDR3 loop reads CASSSLSTRPSTDTQYF. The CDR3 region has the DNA TGTGCCAGCAGTTCCCTCTCGACTAGACCAAGCACAGATACGCAGTATTTT.

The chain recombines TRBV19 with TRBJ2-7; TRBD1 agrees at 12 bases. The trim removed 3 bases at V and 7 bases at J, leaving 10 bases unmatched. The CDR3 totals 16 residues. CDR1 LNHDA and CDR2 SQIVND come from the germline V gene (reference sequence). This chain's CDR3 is CASSMHGTGGREEQYF. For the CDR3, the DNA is TGTGCCAGTAGTATGCACGGGACAGGGGGCCGAGAGGAGCAGTACTTC.

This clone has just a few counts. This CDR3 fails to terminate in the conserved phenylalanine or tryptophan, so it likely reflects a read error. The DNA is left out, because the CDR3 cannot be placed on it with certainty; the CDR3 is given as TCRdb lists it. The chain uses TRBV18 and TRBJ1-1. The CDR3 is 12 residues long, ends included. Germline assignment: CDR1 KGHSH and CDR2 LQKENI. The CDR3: CASSPEGIGIVV.

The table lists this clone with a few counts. The CDR3 DNA is TGCGCCAGCAGCTTGGACAGTTCCTACAATGAGCAGTTCTTC. This encodes CASSLDSSYNEQFF. This chain connects TRBV5-1 to TRBJ2-1; D uncertain. CDR3 length equals 14 residues. V was shortened by 0 bases and J by 1 base, with 5 bases between the two germline ends. Germline lookup yields CDR1 SGHRS and CDR2 YFSETQ.

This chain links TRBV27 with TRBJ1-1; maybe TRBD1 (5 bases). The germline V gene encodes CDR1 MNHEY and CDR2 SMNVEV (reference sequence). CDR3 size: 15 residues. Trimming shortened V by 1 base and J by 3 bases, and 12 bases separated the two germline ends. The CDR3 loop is CASSLWASRDTEAFF. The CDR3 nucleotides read TGTGCCAGCAGTTTATGGGCCTCCAGGGACACTGAAGCTTTCTTT.

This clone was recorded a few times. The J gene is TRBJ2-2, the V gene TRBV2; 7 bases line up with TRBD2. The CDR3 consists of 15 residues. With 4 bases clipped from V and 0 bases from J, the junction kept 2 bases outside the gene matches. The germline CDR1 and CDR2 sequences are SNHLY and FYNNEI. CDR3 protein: CASSGRGANTGELFF. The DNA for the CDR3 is TGTGCCAGCAGTGGACGGGGGGCGAACACCGGGGAGCTGTTTTTT. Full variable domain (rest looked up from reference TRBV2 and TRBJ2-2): EPEVTQTPSHQVTQMGQEVILRCVPISNHLYFYWYRQILGQKVEFLVSFYNNEISEKSEIFDDQFSVERPDGSNFTLKIRSTKLEDSAMYFCASSGRGANTGELFFGEGSRLTVL.

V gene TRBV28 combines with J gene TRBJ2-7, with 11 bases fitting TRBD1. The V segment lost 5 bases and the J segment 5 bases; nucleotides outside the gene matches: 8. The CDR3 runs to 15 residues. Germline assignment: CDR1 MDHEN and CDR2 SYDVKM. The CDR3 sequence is CASSRPGTGGNEQYF. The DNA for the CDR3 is TGTGCCAGCAGTCGCCCGGGGACAGGGGGTAACGAGCAGTACTTC.